The clone carrying this T cell receptor (beta chain) appeared a single time. The antigen remains unidentified. Time point denoted: newly diagnosed GD, antithyroid drugs for less than 3 months. Extracted PBMC RNA gave rise to the TCR library. The patient group derived from an endocrinology department in Xi'an, China. The entry originates in a study of regulatory T cells in long-lasting Graves disease. The V gene lost 1 base and the J gene lost 6 bases, with 15 bases spanning the gap. Germline CDR1 is LGHNA and CDR2 is YSLEER. The CDR3 spans 15 residues. Study-level results: TRBV28 was favored in persistent disease, as were TRBJ1-2 and TRBJ2-5.

Investigators prepared the TCR beta libraries by applying iRepertoire HTBI primers and Arm-PCR of CDR3 regions. TCRdb called the multiplex PCR reads again in MiXCR, with one record for every CDR3 protein. The table has about 450,000 distinct CDR3 sequences, around 15% seen once. This same sample was also taken into another study, of T cells in Graves' hyperthyroidism and ophthalmopathy. That source reports: Uncontrolled infection, other autoimmune disease, pregnancy or lactation disqualified patients from enrolment. HTBI primers drove first-round RT-PCR of the TCR CDR3.

The material was peripheral blood mononuclear cells (PBMCs), obtained at new diagnosis, from a patient treated with antithyroid drugs. The receptor's source is a woman in her 30s with Graves disease. The chain recombines TRBV4-3 with TRBJ1-2, with a weak D call TRBD1 (6 bases). The CDR3 DNA follows: TGCGCCAGCAGCCAAGTTTTACAGGGTGGCGATGGCTACACCTTC. It translates to CASSQVLQGGDGYTF.